The source of this TCR beta chain is a study of control samples from healthy donors and cancer patients. Germline lookup yields CDR1 MNHEY and CDR2 SMNVEV (reference sequence). CDR3 length: 19 amino acids. V shed 4 bases, J shed 2 bases, and the junction held 9 bases outside the gene matches. Here immunoSEQ multiplex PCR was the method, and the copy in TCRdb shows in-frame clones only, minus some. The profile shows 140,000 or so clones, roughly 89% of them singletons. Sequencing used blood. This rearrangement joins TRBV27 to TRBJ2-6; 12 bases are a match to TRBD1. The source is a man aged 25-40 years in good health. In DNA, the CDR3 is TGTGCCAGCAGTTCTTTGCCGGGACAGGGGGCTGCTGGGGCCAACGTCCTGACTTTC. Amino acids: CASSSLPGQGAAGANVLTF.